This is a list of T cell receptor beta chains from one sample in a study of beta chain features in type 1 diabetes. Only in-frame clones appear in the TCRdb table, and some are missing; sequencing was by immunoSEQ multiplex PCR. The table lists a few hundred thousand clones, approximately 16% of them singletons, with around 0.015% in the top ten. The specimen sequenced was naive CD4+ T cells from blood. These TCRs come from a man younger than 35 with type 1 diabetes. The CDR3 runs from the conserved cysteine through the conserved F or W. A D gene is named only where the DNA matches it firmly. For some rows the clone size is stated as once, few or many, or as a class when expanded; others skip it.

J,V,size,D,length,CDR3,DNA
TRBJ2-7,TRBV5-6,few,TRBD1,14,CASSWTGAYYEQYF,TGTGCCAGCAGCTGGACAGGCGCCTACTACGAGCAGTACTTC
TRBJ2-7,TRBV7-2,few,NA,14,CASSLAGAAYEQYF,TGTGCCAGCAGCTTAGCAGGGGCGGCCTACGAGCAGTACTTC
TRBJ2-5,TRBV7-9,once,TRBD2,16,CASSSRLAGGLETQYF,TGTGCCAGCAGCTCAAGACTAGCGGGGGGCCTCGAGACCCAGTACTTC
TRBJ2-2,TRBV6-5,NA,NA,14,CASSYSGRTGELFF,TGTGCCAGCAGTTACTCGGGCAGGACCGGGGAGCTGTTTTTT
TRBJ1-5,TRBV15,few,NA,15,CATSRDVQRNQPQHF,TGTGCCACCAGCAGAGATGTCCAGCGTAATCAGCCCCAGCATTTT
TRBJ2-7,TRBV19,NA,NA,14,CASSLAPWGREQYF,TGTGCCAGTAGTCTAGCCCCGTGGGGCCGCGAGCAGTACTTC
TRBJ2-2,TRBV6-6,NA,TRBD1,15,CASSYIQGVTGELFF,TGTGCCAGCAGTTACATCCAGGGGGTCACCGGGGAGCTGTTTTTT
TRBJ2-3,TRBV19,few,TRBD2,15,CASSMLAGRGNTQYF,TGTGCCAGTAGTATGCTAGCGGGGAGGGGAAATACGCAGTATTTT
TRBJ2-1,TRBV5-1,few,TRBD1,13,CASSLEGGDEQFF,TGCGCCAGCAGCTTGGAAGGGGGCGATGAGCAGTTCTTC
TRBJ2-7,TRBV6-5,once,NA,15,CASSYSFRAAYEQYF,TGTGCCAGCAGTTACTCGTTTAGAGCCGCCTACGAGCAGTACTTC
TRBJ2-5,TRBV5-6,NA,NA,14,CASSVTGYQETQYF,TGTGCCAGCAGCGTAACAGGTTACCAAGAGACCCAGTACTTC
TRBJ1-2,TRBV28,NA,NA,10,CATSVPGYTF,TGTGCCACCTCCGTTCCTGGCTACACCTTC
TRBJ2-2,TRBV29-1,NA,NA,14,CSVESTTNTGELFF,TGCAGCGTTGAATCCACTACGAACACCGGGGAGCTGTTTTTT
TRBJ2-7,TRBV27,NA,TRBD2,15,CASSWRAGGPGEQYF,TGTGCCAGCAGTTGGAGAGCGGGGGGGCCTGGAGAGCAGTACTTC
TRBJ2-5,TRBV18,NA,NA,13,CASSPPNWETQYF,TGTGCCAGCTCACCACCAAACTGGGAGACCCAGTACTTC
TRBJ2-5,TRBV7-2,NA,TRBD1,14,CASSSRTGRETQYF,TGTGCCAGCAGCTCTAGGACAGGGAGAGAGACCCAGTACTTC
TRBJ2-7,TRBV5-1,NA,TRBD2,16,CASSFGTSGGRYEQYF,TGCGCCAGCAGCTTCGGGACTAGCGGGGGGCGCTACGAGCAGTACTTC
TRBJ2-1,TRBV28,NA,TRBD2,15,CASSPYGRSRNEQFF,TGTGCCAGCAGTCCCTACGGGAGGTCCCGCAATGAGCAGTTCTTC
TRBJ2-7,TRBV4-3,NA,TRBD2,16,CASSRVYRGGLDEQYF,TGCGCCAGCAGCCGGGTCTATCGGGGGGGGCTGGACGAGCAGTACTTC
TRBJ2-5,TRBV5-1,few,TRBD1,15,CASSFGQGGRETQYF,TGCGCCAGCAGCTTCGGACAGGGTGGACGAGAGACCCAGTACTTC
TRBJ1-3,TRBV30,NA,TRBD1,13,CAWDRVRGNTIYF,TGTGCCTGGGACAGGGTTAGGGGAAACACCATATATTTT
TRBJ1-6,TRBV9,NA,NA,18,CASSWSQGAPSANSPLHF,TGTGCCAGCAGCTGGTCCCAAGGAGCGCCGAGTGCGAATTCACCCCTCCACTTT
TRBJ2-7,TRBV28,few,NA,16,CASSYPLAGRSYEQYF,TGTGCCAGCAGTTACCCCCTTGCGGGACGCTCCTACGAGCAGTACTTC
TRBJ2-7,TRBV5-1,NA,NA,14,CASSLEGISYEQYF,TGCGCCAGCAGCTTGGAGGGGATCTCCTACGAGCAGTACTTC
TRBJ1-1,TRBV6-4,few,TRBD1,13,CASRKTGGTEAFF,TGTGCCAGCAGGAAGACAGGGGGAACTGAAGCTTTCTTT
TRBJ2-1,TRBV30,few,NA,13,CAWRELVHGEQFF,TGTGCCTGGAGAGAACTAGTGCATGGTGAGCAGTTCTTC
TRBJ2-1,TRBV6-4,few,TRBD1,12,CASSKDRERQFF,TGTGCCAGCAGTAAAGACAGGGAAAGGCAGTTCTTC
TRBJ2-2,TRBV30,NA,NA,13,CASAVANTGELFF,TGTGCCTCGGCGGTGGCTAACACCGGGGAGCTGTTTTTT
TRBJ2-1,TRBV25-1,NA,NA,16,CASSDPSGDSYNEQFF,TGTGCCAGCAGTGACCCCTCGGGGGACTCCTACAATGAGCAGTTCTTC
TRBJ2-1,TRBV7-9,few,TRBD2,12,CASTLKREEQFF,TGTGCCAGCACCCTAAAGCGGGAGGAGCAGTTCTTC
TRBJ2-1,TRBV7-9,few,TRBD2,17,CASSPPFRSGSSHEQFF,TGTGCCAGCAGCCCGCCTTTCCGTAGCGGGAGTTCTCATGAGCAGTTCTTC
TRBJ2-1,TRBV13,NA,NA,15,CASSLGLVNGGEQFF,TGTGCCAGCAGCTTAGGCCTAGTGAATGGAGGTGAGCAGTTCTTC
TRBJ1-3,TRBV5-4,few,NA,14,CASSLGQSGNTIYF,TGTGCCAGCAGCTTGGGACAGTCTGGAAACACCATATATTTT
TRBJ1-1,TRBV20-1,NA,NA,11,CSAQGVGEAFF,TGCAGTGCCCAAGGGGTAGGTGAAGCTTTCTTT
TRBJ2-5,TRBV28,few,TRBD1,12,CASSTGGETQYF,TGTGCCAGCAGTACAGGGGGGGAGACCCAGTACTTC
TRBJ2-7,TRBV2,NA,NA,13,CASSKTATYEQYF,TGTGCCAGCAGTAAGACAGCGACCTACGAGCAGTACTTC
TRBJ1-2,TRBV6-5,few,NA,16,CASSYGVLQGAYGYTF,TGTGCCAGCAGTTACGGGGTGTTACAGGGAGCGTATGGCTACACCTTC
TRBJ2-5,TRBV14,few,NA,17,CASSQERVKGRTETQYF,TGTGCCAGCAGCCAAGAGAGGGTAAAGGGCAGGACGGAGACCCAGTACTTC
TRBJ2-7,TRBV29-1,few,TRBD2,14,CSVEVLAGTYEQYF,TGCAGCGTTGAAGTACTAGCGGGGACCTACGAGCAGTACTTC
TRBJ1-5,TRBV7-2,few,NA,13,CASSLDMAQPQHF,TGTGCCAGCAGCTTAGATATGGCTCAGCCCCAGCATTTT
TRBJ1-1,TRBV14,few,NA,13,CASSWNRDTEAFF,TGTGCCAGCAGCTGGAACAGGGATACTGAAGCTTTCTTT
TRBJ1-1,TRBV29-1,NA,TRBD1,14,CSARRGDRAGEAFF,TGCAGCGCCCGACGCGGGGACAGGGCCGGTGAAGCTTTCTTT
TRBJ2-5,TRBV4-1,NA,NA,12,CASSQPQETQYF,TGCGCCAGCAGCCAACCACAAGAGACCCAGTACTTC
TRBJ2-1,TRBV7-9,few,NA,16,CASRRGQPHYNNEQFF,TGTGCCAGCAGACGGGGACAACCGCATTATAACAATGAGCAGTTCTTC
TRBJ2-1,TRBV9,few,TRBD2,15,CASSVASGGYNEQFF,TGTGCCAGCAGCGTCGCTAGCGGGGGGTACAATGAGCAGTTCTTC
TRBJ1-6,TRBV19,NA,NA,11,CASSLNSPLHF,TGTGCCAGTAGCCTTAATTCACCCCTCCACTTT
TRBJ2-2,TRBV28,NA,NA,15,CASSLLQGGTGELFF,TGTGCCAGCAGTTTACTGCAGGGCGGCACCGGGGAGCTGTTTTTT
TRBJ2-7,TRBV20-1,few,NA,11,CSGQVVSEQYF,TGCAGTGGACAGGTAGTTAGCGAGCAGTACTTC
TRBJ1-5,TRBV5-4,NA,TRBD1,15,CASSLFGQGGQPQHF,TGTGCCAGCAGCTTATTTGGGCAGGGGGGTCAGCCCCAGCATTTT
TRBJ2-5,TRBV2,few,NA,15,CASSNRFRRTETQYF,TGTGCCAGCAGTAACAGGTTCAGACGGACGGAGACCCAGTACTTC
TRBJ1-1,TRBV5-4,NA,NA,13,CASSSQQGSEAFF,TGTGCCAGCAGCTCTCAACAGGGATCCGAAGCTTTCTTT
TRBJ2-5,TRBV5-1,NA,TRBD2,17,CASSFRLAGGPLETQYF,TGCGCCAGCAGCTTCAGACTAGCGGGAGGGCCTTTAGAGACCCAGTACTTC
TRBJ2-5,TRBV7-2,few,TRBD2,16,CASSLFLAGGPETQYF,TGTGCCAGCAGCTTATTCCTAGCGGGGGGGCCGGAGACCCAGTACTTC
TRBJ2-5,TRBV10-3,NA,NA,12,CAISEFEETQYF,TGTGCCATCAGTGAATTCGAGGAGACCCAGTACTTC